Shown below are 14 T cell receptor beta chains from a single sample sequenced in a study of blood T cell repertoires in COVID-19. Assay used: immunoSEQ multiplex PCR; TCRdb lists only in-frame clones, some missing. The sample carries 120,000 to 150,000 clones, over 70% recorded once. Sequencing was done on a sample of peripheral blood. The origin of the receptors is a man in his forties or fifties with active or convalescent COVID-19.

The J gene is TRBJ1-1, the V gene TRBV5-5; 11 bases agree with TRBD1. Germline CDR1 reads SGHKS; CDR2 reads YYEKEE (reference sequence). The trim removed 4 bases at V and 5 bases at J, leaving 4 bases unmatched. The CDR3 runs to 14 residues. The CDR3, as DNA: TGTGCCAGCAGCACGGACAGGGGGCGGACTGAAGCTTTCTTT. Protein sequence: CASSTDRGRTEAFF.

This chain joins TRBV4-1 and TRBJ1-4; D may be TRBD1 (6 bases). V was cut by 2 bases and J by 2 bases, with 15 bases left in between. Per the germline V gene, CDR1 is MGHRA and CDR2 is YSYEKL. CDR3 length equals 17 residues. This CDR3 reads CASSQRPPGVTNEKLFF. CDR3 DNA sequence: TGCGCCAGCAGCCAAAGACCTCCAGGGGTGACTAATGAAAAACTGTTTTTT.

This clone was detected a few times. This chain joins TRBV4-1 and TRBJ2-6; no clear D gene. V was clipped by 1 base and J by 1 base, with 5 bases between them. CDR3 length: 15 amino acids. Per the germline V gene, CDR1 is MGHRA and CDR2 is YSYEKL. Written as DNA, the CDR3 is TGCGCCAGCAGCCAAGTGTCTTCTGGGGCCAACGTCCTGACTTTC. Translation gives CASSQVSSGANVLTF.

This clone has a single count. The V call is TRBV6-5, the J call TRBJ1-2, with D unclear. V lost 5 bases and J lost 8, with 15 bases in between. The CDR3 runs to 13 residues. Germline V gives CDR1 MNHEY, CDR2 SVGAGI. The CDR3 nucleotides are TGTGCCAGCAGTACCCAGCGATCTGGCGGCTACACCTTC. Its protein product is CASSTQRSGGYTF.

The chain recombines TRBV6-1 with TRBJ2-7, with TRBD2 matching over 9 bases. Looked up from germline, CDR1 is MNHNS and CDR2 is SASEGT. The junction had 6 bases not matched to a gene; V was cut back by 2 bases and J by 1 base. CDR3 length: 16 residues. Here the CDR3 DNA reads TGTGCCAGCAGTGAACTAGGGCTAGCGGGGTCCTACGAGCAGTACTTC. This sequence encodes CASSELGLAGSYEQYF.

This clone has more than one count but fewer than ten. CDR3 sequence: CASSTGLLMNTEAFF. Here the CDR3 DNA reads TGTGCCAGTAGTACAGGGCTTCTCATGAACACTGAAGCTTTCTTT. The gene calls are TRBV19 and TRBJ1-1; maybe TRBD1 (5 bases). Trimming removed 4 bases from V and 0 bases from J, with 12 bases in between. The germline CDR1 and CDR2 sequences are LNHDA and SQIVND (reference sequence). The CDR3 spans 15 residues.

The rearrangement uses TRBV3-1 (or the pseudogene TRBV3-2) and TRBJ2-3; 8 bases map to TRBD2. This CDR3 is built from 17 residues. V shed 3 bases and J 4 bases; nucleotides not matched to a gene: 12. In germline, CDR1 is LGHDT, CDR2 YNNKEL (reference sequence). DNA for the CDR3: TGTGCCAGCAGCCAGGGTCTAGCGGGCCCTCCGTCAGATACGCAGTATTTT. This sequence encodes CASSQGLAGPPSDTQYF.

The chain has TRBV3-1 (or the pseudogene TRBV3-2) and TRBJ2-1, with 7 bases identical to TRBD2. Unmatched junction bases numbered 8, after V lost 0 bases and J lost 3 bases. CDR1 is LGHDT and CDR2 is YNNKEL in the germline V gene (reference sequence). This CDR3 contains 17 residues. DNA for the CDR3: TGTGCCAGCAGCCAAGATAATAGCGGGCTCCTCTACAATGAGCAGTTCTTC. It specifies CASSQDNSGLLYNEQFF.

The V and J genes are TRBV9 and TRBJ2-5; 8 bases are shared with TRBD2. The germline V gene encodes CDR1 SGDLS and CDR2 YYNGEE. The V and J ends lost 4 bases and 5 bases, in that order; junction bases with no gene match: 10. The CDR3 covers 15 residues. For the CDR3, the DNA is TGTGCCAGCAGCCCGAGCGGGAGTAGTAGGGAGACCCAGTACTTC. Amino acid sequence: CASSPSGSSRETQYF.

The gene calls are TRBV30 and TRBJ1-4; the D is unclear. Trimming shortened V by 2 bases and J by 8 bases, and 9 bases separated the two germline ends. The CDR3 has 12 residues. Germline CDR1 GTSNPN, CDR2 SVGIG (reference sequence). CDR3 bases: TGTGCCTGGAGTATACGGAGGGAAAAACTGTTTTTT. Translated, it gives CAWSIRREKLFF.

This clone is a singleton in its sample. This chain links TRBV9 with TRBJ2-7; 7 bases line up with TRBD2. This CDR3 contains 12 residues. CDR1 and CDR2 from the germline V gene are SGDLS and YYNGEE. Trimming cost V 7 bases and J 2 bases; bases outside gene matches: 3. In nucleotides, the CDR3 is TGTGCCAGCGGGGGGGGTGCCTACGAGCAGTACTTC. Encoded protein: CASGGGAYEQYF.

This chain joins TRBV5-8 and TRBJ2-5; 9 bases line up with TRBD1. The CDR3 runs 13 residues. J lost 7 bases, V lost 6 bases, and 7 bases had no gene match. CDR1 SGHTS and CDR2 YDEGEE come from the germline V gene. The CDR3 loop is CASNRQGVGTQYF. Written as DNA, the CDR3 is TGTGCCAGCAACCGACAGGGGGTAGGGACCCAGTACTTC.

V usage is TRBV29-1 and J usage is TRBJ2-3; maybe TRBD1 (6 bases). CDR3 length: 14 residues. The germline V gene has CDR1 SQVTM and CDR2 ANQGSEA. V was cut by 6 bases and J by 2 bases, with 15 bases left in between. The CDR3 nucleotides are TGCAGCGTGGCCGGGACATATAACACAGATACGCAGTATTTT. This codes for CSVAGTYNTDTQYF.

V is TRBV24-1 and J is TRBJ2-3; the D is unclear. The CDR3 has 12 residues. Germline V gene sequence: CDR1 KGHDR, CDR2 SFDVKD. The V end lost 0 bases, the J end lost 8 bases, and 5 bases lay between the germline ends. This CDR3 reads CATSDLLFTQYF. CDR3 DNA: TGTGCCACCAGTGATTTGCTCTTTACGCAGTATTTT.